These 21 T cell receptor beta chains share one sample of origin, sequenced in a study of metastatic and nonmetastatic thyroid tumors. There were no patients who had received any treatment before thyroid surgery. With MiXCR, TCRdb called clones anew from the PCR reads. The sample has over 8,500 clones, 25% to 40% seen once. Sequencing was carried out using adjacent normal tissue. Source of these receptors: a female donor with papillary thyroid cancer or a benign thyroid nodule (not recorded which). Some clones in this sample may be carry-over from other donors' samples.

This clone was detected a few times. The chain carries TRBV12-3 or TRBV12-4 and TRBJ2-1; 11 bases are a match to TRBD2. The CDR3 length is 13 residues. V dropped 4 bases and J dropped 11; count of bases not matched to a gene: 4. This chain's CDR3 is CASSSRTSGQQFF. The DNA for the CDR3 is TGTGCCAGCAGTTCTAGGACTAGCGGGCAGCAGTTCTTC.

V usage is TRBV27 and J usage is TRBJ2-7; 7 bases match TRBD1. The CDR3 is made up of 14 amino acids. Germline CDR1 reads MNHEY; CDR2 reads SMNVEV (reference sequence). Trimming at V came to 5 bases and at J to 0 bases, leaving 4 bases not matched to a gene. As DNA, the CDR3 is TGTGCCAGCAGTCCAGGGGGACCCTCCTACGAGCAGTACTTC. Its protein is CASSPGGPSYEQYF.

This clone has just a few counts. The CDR3 reads CASKDRTGDQYF. For the CDR3, the DNA is TGTGCCAGCAAGGACCGGACAGGGGATCAGTACTTC. This sequence joins TRBV7-9 and TRBJ2-4, with 9 positions matching TRBD1. V trimming: 7 bases; J trimming: 12 bases; junction bases outside the gene matches: 7. The CDR3 spans 12 residues. Per the germline V gene, CDR1 is SEHNR and CDR2 is FQNEAQ (reference sequence).

This clone came up many times. This may come from a read error, since a much larger clone is one base off. This sample also contains other DNA sequences that code for the same CDR3. CDR3 region: CASSYKAGLQVNTIYF. The CDR3 region has the DNA TGCGCCAGCAGTTACAAGGCAGGGCTTCAAGTAAACACCATATATTTT. The gene calls are TRBV6-5 and TRBJ1-3, with D perhaps matching TRBD1 (5 bases). Per germline, CDR1 MNHEY and CDR2 SVGAGI. The CDR3 spans 16 residues.

The chain has TRBV5-1 and TRBJ2-1; 8 bases fit TRBD1. V lost 2 bases, J lost 7 bases, and 8 bases stayed unmatched. Germline V CDR1 and CDR2: SGHRS, YFSETQ. There are 15 residues in the CDR3. The CDR3 sequence: CASSLYSRGLNEQFF. Written as DNA, the CDR3 is TGCGCCAGCAGCTTATATTCCAGGGGGCTGAATGAGCAGTTCTTC.

This clone was seen a single time. This chain connects TRBV30 to TRBJ2-1, with D maybe TRBD2 (6 bases). This CDR3 comprises 12 residues. Germline V gene sequence: CDR1 GTSNPN, CDR2 SVGIG (reference sequence). Trimming took off 0 bases at V and 10 bases at J, with 10 bases between the two ends. The CDR3 here is CAWSVAGYEQFF. The DNA for the CDR3 is TGTGCCTGGAGTGTGGCGGGATACGAGCAGTTCTTC. The whole variable domain, remainder taken from reference TRBV30 and TRBJ2-1, is SQTIHQWPATLVQPVGSPLSLECTVEGTSNPNLYWYRQAAGRGLQLLFYSVGIGQISSEVPQNLSASRPQDRQFILSSKKLLLSDSGFYLCAWSVAGYEQFFGPGTRLTVL.

In its sample, this clone was seen a few times. The gene calls are TRBV6-1 and TRBJ1-2; D call uncertain. The CDR3 consists of 15 residues. Germline CDR1 MNHNS, CDR2 SASEGT. V was cut by 5 bases and J by 4 bases, with 17 bases left in between. The CDR3: CASSSVGGNSYGYTF. The CDR3 DNA reads TGTGCCAGCAGTTCTGTCGGCGGCAATTCCTATGGCTACACCTTC.

The chain uses TRBV7-3 and TRBJ2-1; 7 bases match TRBD2. In germline, CDR1 is SGHTA, CDR2 FQGTGA. J lost 4 bases, V lost 5 bases, and 11 bases had no gene match. This CDR3 spans 16 amino acids. CDR3 sequence: CASSLQLARDYNEQFF. The CDR3 nucleotides read TGTGCCAGCAGCCTTCAACTAGCGAGAGATTACAATGAGCAGTTCTTC.

By share, this clone ranks as medium-sized (0.01 to 0.1%). The rearrangement joins TRBV5-1 to TRBJ2-3, with 10 bases matching TRBD1. V lost 4 bases and J lost 6; bases outside the gene matches: 5. Germline CDR1 and CDR2: SGHRS and YFSETQ. This CDR3 comprises 14 residues. The CDR3 region has the DNA TGCGCCAGCAGCACGGGACAGGGGTTGGATACGCAGTATTTT. It translates to CASSTGQGLDTQYF.

In this sample, this clone turned up a few times. The chain combines TRBV12-3 or TRBV12-4 with TRBJ2-7; D is unclear. CDR3 length equals 13 residues. Trimming shortened V by 2 bases and J by 3 bases, and 8 bases separated the two germline ends. The CDR3 loop is CASSLRVGYEQYF. Written as DNA, the CDR3 is TGTGCCAGCAGTTTACGGGTCGGCTACGAGCAGTACTTC.

The chain joins TRBV4-1 to TRBJ1-4; 7 bases fit TRBD1. Trimming removed 2 bases from V and 12 bases from J; junction bases left unmatched: 9. Germline V lookup: CDR1 MGHRA, CDR2 YSYEKL. The CDR3 spans 14 residues. CDR3 DNA: TGCGCCAGCAGCCAACCGACAGGGCGGAGGGAACTGTTTTTT. This gives the protein CASSQPTGRRELFF.

CDR3 nucleotide sequence: TGTGCCAGCGCCCCCCACCCTAACTATGGCTACACCTTC. This sequence encodes CASAPHPNYGYTF. V usage is TRBV27 and J usage is TRBJ1-2, with D unresolved. CDR3 length: 13 residues. Trimming removed 8 bases at V and 0 bases at J, with 10 bases between. Germline assignment: CDR1 MNHEY and CDR2 SMNVEV (reference sequence).

J is TRBJ2-1 and V is TRBV20-1; 8 bases align to TRBD2. CDR1 DFQATT and CDR2 SNEGSKA come from the germline V gene (reference sequence). The CDR3 sequence is 15 residues long. With 8 bases clipped from V and 5 bases from J, the junction kept 14 bases outside the gene matches. The CDR3 DNA reads as TGCAGTTGCTTCGCGGGAGGAATCCAGAACAATGAGCAGTTCTTC. Its protein product is CSCFAGGIQNNEQFF.

This clone showed up just a few times. J is TRBJ2-7 and V is TRBV19, with D maybe TRBD1 (6 bases). The ends were cut back, 6 bases at V and 1 base at J, with 16 bases in the middle. This CDR3 is 15 amino acids long. Per the germline V gene, CDR1 is LNHDA and CDR2 is SQIVND (reference sequence). The CDR3 DNA follows: TGTGCCAGTAGCGGCCCGGGACATCTTTCCTACGAGCAGTACTTC. Translating gives CASSGPGHLSYEQYF.

On this clone: One end of the junction is discordant with germline, which a read error may explain. This chain joins TRBV20-1 and TRBJ2-7; D is unresolved. Per germline, CDR1 DFQATT and CDR2 SNEGSKA (reference sequence). This CDR3 region has 15 residues. CDR3 nucleotide sequence: TGCAGTGCGCCCCGCGTGGGCAGTATCTCCCACGAGCAGTACTTC. Translating gives CSAPRVGSISHEQYF.

By sample fraction, this clone is large. The gene calls are TRBV5-8 and TRBJ2-7; D perhaps matches TRBD2 (7 bases). The V gene lost 4 bases and the J gene lost 0 bases, with 17 bases spanning the gap. The germline gives CDR1 SGHTS, CDR2 YDEGEE. The CDR3 totals 16 residues. The CDR3 spells CASSGGDTTFSYEQYF. The CDR3 DNA reads TGTGCCAGCAGCGGGGGGGACACAACCTTCTCCTACGAGCAGTACTTC.

The gene calls are TRBV2 and TRBJ1-5; a weak D match, TRBD1 (6 bases). Germline V gives CDR1 SNHLY, CDR2 FYNNEI. The CDR3 is 15 amino acids. V lost 8 bases and J lost 2, with 16 bases in between. Here the CDR3 DNA reads TGTGCCAGCTCCGAAACAGGGATGCGCAATCAGCCCCAGCATTTT. Translation gives CASSETGMRNQPQHF. The whole variable domain, filled in from reference TRBV2 and TRBJ1-5, reads EPEVTQTPSHQVTQMGQEVILRCVPISNHLYFYWYRQILGQKVEFLVSFYNNEISEKSEIFDDQFSVERPDGSNFTLKIRSTKLEDSAMYFCASSETGMRNQPQHFGDGTRLSIL.

This clone was observed a handful of times. The chain joins TRBV5-1 to TRBJ1-3; 7 positions match TRBD1. With V trimmed by 4 bases and J by 2 bases, 3 bases remained unmatched. The CDR3 is 14 residues long. The germline CDR1 and CDR2 sequences are SGHRS and YFSETQ. CDR3 nucleotide sequence: TGCGCCAGCAGCCGCGGACAGGCTGGAAACACCATATATTTT. Translated, it gives CASSRGQAGNTIYF.

The chain couples TRBV20-1 to TRBJ1-2; tentative D call: TRBD1 (6 bases). The germline gives CDR1 DFQATT, CDR2 SNEGSKA (reference sequence). Trimming removed 1 base at V and 2 bases at J, with 14 bases between. The CDR3 has 15 residues. CDR3 in amino acids: CSARATGSLNYGYTF. In nucleotides, the CDR3 is TGCAGTGCTAGAGCCACAGGGTCCCTCAACTATGGCTACACCTTC.

This clone was seen more than once but under ten times. This sequence joins TRBV7-8 and TRBJ2-2, with TRBD2 matching over 7 bases. Trimming took 0 bases from V and 4 from J; bases not matched to a gene: 5. Germline CDR1 and CDR2: SGHVS and FQNEAQ. This CDR3 has 16 amino acids. The CDR3: CASSLAPREGTGELFF. DNA of the CDR3: TGTGCCAGCAGCTTAGCGCCCAGGGAGGGCACCGGGGAGCTGTTTTTT. Full variable domain (rest looked up from reference TRBV7-8 and TRBJ2-2): GAGVSQSPRYKVAKRGQDVALRCDPISGHVSLFWYQQALGQGPEFLTYFQNEAQLDKSGLPSDRFFAERPEGSVSTLKIQRTQQEDSAVYLCASSLAPREGTGELFFGEGSRLTVL.

This clone was seen a few times. The chain has TRBV6-2 or TRBV6-3 and TRBJ2-3, with 10 bases identical to TRBD2. Trimming at V came to 4 bases and at J to 3 bases, leaving 7 bases not matched to a gene. CDR3 size: 16 residues. From germline, CDR1 is MNHEY and CDR2 SVGEGT. The DNA of the CDR3 is TGTGCCAGCAGTTCGAGCGGGGGGGCTGGTACAGATACGCAGTATTTT. Its translation: CASSSSGGAGTDTQYF.